A single TCR beta chain is shown here with its context. This clonotype was counted at least ten times. This receptor's antigen is unknown. No base qualities exist here, and no much larger clone lies one base off it. This specimen's treatment or condition label, interpreted: live attenuated yellow fever vaccine strain. Two biological replicates of bulk PBMCs were collected at each blood-draw timepoint. A standard Ficoll-Paque protocol was used to isolate PBMCs from peripheral blood. TriZol was used to extract RNA from bulk PBMCs, CD4 and CD8 fractions, and dextramer-positive and dextramer-negative fractions. The sample comes from a study of T cells after yellow fever vaccination (dated by TCRdb to between 2018 and 2021). Study-level background: The SMART-Seq v4 Ultra Low Input RNA kit was used to prepare libraries from fractions with low cell numbers. To track T-cell clones before and after primary and booster YFV17D yellow fever vaccination, bulk TCR alpha and beta repertoires were sequenced longitudinally. Two healthy male donors, one aged 18 to 30 and one aged 30 to 39 years, were included in the cohort. Blood samples were taken at several timepoints before and after primary and secondary immunization, and bulk PBMC replicates and cell subsets were isolated. Overall study results and their limits: A small share of clonotypes occurred in both CD4 and CD8 compartments, likely arising from convergent recombination. Because only two donors were included in the study, the extent to which the findings can be generalized is limited. The secondary T-cell response was found to be weaker but faster than the primary response, with a peak reached on day 5 rather than on day 15. Because abundant contaminating clonotypes from the bulk population could be contained in FACS-sorted repertoires, computational filtering was required. Most clones expanded after primary vaccination were re-detected after the booster (96% of CD4 and about nine tenths of CD8), suggesting broad memory maintenance.

Counted from cysteine to phenylalanine, this CDR3 has 15 amino acids. Only the CDR3 portion is preserved as DNA: 45 bases, with reading frame beginning at the first base. From V the trimming removes 3 bases and from J it removes 5 bases, while the gene matches leave 8 bases of the junction unaccounted for. TCR cDNA was synthesized by 5'RACE template switching, through which a universal primer site and unique molecular identifiers were introduced. Priming for cDNA synthesis came from both the TCR alpha and TCR beta constant segments. Library amplification involved two PCR steps, and the second step added sample barcodes and sequencing adapters. Libraries were sequenced on Illumina HiSeq 2500 (2x100 bp) or NovaSeq (2x150 bp). In the paper's pipeline: Demultiplexing of reads and collapsing into UMI consensus sequences were performed with MIGEC, and V(D)J alignment was carried out with MiXCR. Vaccine-responding clonotypes were defined with edgeR using replicate PBMC samples, requiring FDR below 0.01 and a log2 fold change above 5 up to day 15. Each bulk clonotype was labeled CD4 or CD8 based on which sequenced repertoire, CD4 or CD8, contained the clonotype at higher abundance. TCRdb took the public reads, trimmed them with fastp at Q25, ran MiXCR for clone calling and kept in-frame beta chains. Each CDR3 protein gets just one entry, which takes the most common genes and DNA from the rows behind it. The V and J calls follow TCRdb's processing rather than the paper's. Within this sample are 500,000 to 650,000 distinct CDR3 sequences, with roughly a sixth of them counted one time only. The top ten clonotypes cover approximately 15% of the sample.

This receptor was identified in a man aged 18 to 29 who received the YFV17D yellow fever vaccine. The sample in question was PBMCs, obtained about 5 days after the first yellow fever vaccination. The V gene is TRBV12-3 or TRBV12-4 and the J gene is TRBJ2-5; 8 central bases correspond to TRBD2. The CDR3 here reads CASSLGLAGGETQYF. At the DNA level, the sequence is TGTGCCAGCAGTTTGGGCCTAGCGGGTGGGGAGACCCAGTACTTC.